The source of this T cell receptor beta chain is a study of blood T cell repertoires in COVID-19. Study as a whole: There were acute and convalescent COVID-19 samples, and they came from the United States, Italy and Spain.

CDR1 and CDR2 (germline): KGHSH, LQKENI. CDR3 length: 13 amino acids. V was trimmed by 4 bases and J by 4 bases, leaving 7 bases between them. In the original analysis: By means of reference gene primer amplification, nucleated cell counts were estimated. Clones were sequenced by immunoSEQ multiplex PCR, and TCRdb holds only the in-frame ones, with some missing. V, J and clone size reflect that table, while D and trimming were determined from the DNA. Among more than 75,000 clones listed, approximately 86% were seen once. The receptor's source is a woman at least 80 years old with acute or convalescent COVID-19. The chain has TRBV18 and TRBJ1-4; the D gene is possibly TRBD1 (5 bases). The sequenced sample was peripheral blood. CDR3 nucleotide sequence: TGTGCCAGCTCACAGGGGCTTAATGAAAAACTGTTTTTT. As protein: CASSQGLNEKLFF. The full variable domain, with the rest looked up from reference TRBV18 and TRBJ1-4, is NAGVMQNPRHLVRRRGQEARLRCSPMKGHSHVYWYRQLPEEGLKFMVYLQKENIIDESGMPKERFSAEFPKEGPSILRIQQVVRGDSAAYFCASSQGLNEKLFFGSGTQLSVL.